Listed below are T cell receptor beta chains from one sample, sequenced in a study of T cells in Graves' hyperthyroidism and ophthalmopathy. TCRdb recomputed calls from the multiplex PCR reads with MiXCR, one row per CDR3 protein. The profile shows around 560,000 distinct CDR3 sequences, 16% of them singletons. The sample was blood. The receptors originated from a woman in her late teens or twenties with Graves' hyperthyroidism. The CDR3 runs from the conserved cysteine through the conserved F or W. D genes are given only for firm matches. Clone size is given for some rows only: seen once, a few or many times, or a class if the clone is expanded.

TRBJ2-1 TRBV7-6 TRBD2 . TGTGCCAGCAGCTTCTTCCTAGCGGGAGGGGACAATGAGCAGTTCTTC CASSFFLAGGDNEQFF
TRBJ2-7 TRBV4-3 TRBD1 few TGCGCCAGCAGCCAAGACGGGGACAGGGTCCTCTACGAGCAGTACTTC CASSQDGDRVLYEQYF
TRBJ2-1 TRBV24-1 TRBD2 many TGTGCCACCAGAAACGGGCTAGCGGGAGGGCAGTTCTTC CATRNGLAGGQFF
TRBJ1-1 TRBV14 . few TGTGCCAGCAGGCTAGGGGGGCGGAAAGCTTTCTTT CASRLGGRKAFF
TRBJ2-5 TRBV2 . many TGTGCCAGCAGTGAATTGTGGCCATACCAAGAGACCCAGTACTTC CASSELWPYQETQYF
TRBJ2-7 TRBV6-4 TRBD2 few TGTGCCAGCAGTGGTGGCGGGGGGCCGACCTACGAGCAGTACTTC CASSGGGGPTYEQYF
TRBJ1-2 TRBV29-1 . few TGCAGCGTTGGCGATTTGGGGGTAGGCTACACCTTC CSVGDLGVGYTF
TRBJ1-2 TRBV24-1 . . TGTGCCACCAGTGATGGAGGGTCTCCGAGTGGCTACACCTTC CATSDGGSPSGYTF
TRBJ1-5 TRBV4-1 TRBD1 few TGCGCCAGCAGCCAAGCCCCACAGACAGGGGTGAATCAGCCCCAGCATTTT CASSQAPQTGVNQPQHF
TRBJ1-1 TRBV6-1 TRBD1 many TGTGCCACCGCGGGACAGATGAACACTGAAGCTTTCTTT CATAGQMNTEAFF
TRBJ1-2 TRBV3-1 TRBD1 many TGTGCCAGCAGCCAAGCAGGGGGCGGCTACACCTTC CASSQAGGGYTF
TRBJ1-1 TRBV11-3 . many TGTGCCAGCAGCTCTGGACAAGGCACTGAAGCTTTCTTT CASSSGQGTEAFF
TRBJ1-3 TRBV28 . . TGTGCCAGCAGTTCCGGGGATTTCTCTGGAAACACCATATATTTT CASSSGDFSGNTIYF
TRBJ2-3 TRBV20-1 TRBD2 . TGCAGTGCTAGAGCTAGCGGGACGACAGATACGCAGTATTTT CSARASGTTDTQYF
TRBJ2-7 TRBV6-1 . few TGTGCCAGCAGTTCTCCGAGCGGAGGGGCGGGTGAGCAGTACTTC CASSSPSGGAGEQYF
TRBJ2-2 TRBV20-1 TRBD2 . TGCAGTGCTCCCAAGGGACTAGCGTCCGGGGAGCTGTCTTTT CSAPKGLASGELSF
TRBJ2-7 TRBV20-1 . few TGCAGTGGAGCGTCGAGCTCCTACGAGCAGTACTTC CSGASSSYEQYF
TRBJ2-3 TRBV7-9 TRBD2 few TGTGCCAGCAGCTTAGCGCTGACTAGCGGGAGACGCGATACGCAGTATTTT CASSLALTSGRRDTQYF
TRBJ1-1 TRBV4-1 . many TGCGCCAGCAGCCAAGTCCGTCGATCCACTGAAGCTTTCTTT CASSQVRRSTEAFF
TRBJ2-7 TRBV7-9 . few TGTGCCAGCAGCGCCCCGGCCTACGAGCAGTACTTC CASSAPAYEQYF
TRBJ1-5 TRBV3-1 . . TGTGCCAGCAGCCAAGATGGGGATCAGCCCCAGCATTTT CASSQDGDQPQHF
TRBJ2-7 TRBV27 TRBD2 . TGTGCCAGCAGTTTATCTGGGCTAGCGGGGGCTTTTTCCTACGAGCAGTACTTC CASSLSGLAGAFSYEQYF
TRBJ1-3 TRBV2 TRBD1 many TGTGCCAGCAGTGTACAGGGGTACTCTGGAAACACCATATATTTT CASSVQGYSGNTIYF